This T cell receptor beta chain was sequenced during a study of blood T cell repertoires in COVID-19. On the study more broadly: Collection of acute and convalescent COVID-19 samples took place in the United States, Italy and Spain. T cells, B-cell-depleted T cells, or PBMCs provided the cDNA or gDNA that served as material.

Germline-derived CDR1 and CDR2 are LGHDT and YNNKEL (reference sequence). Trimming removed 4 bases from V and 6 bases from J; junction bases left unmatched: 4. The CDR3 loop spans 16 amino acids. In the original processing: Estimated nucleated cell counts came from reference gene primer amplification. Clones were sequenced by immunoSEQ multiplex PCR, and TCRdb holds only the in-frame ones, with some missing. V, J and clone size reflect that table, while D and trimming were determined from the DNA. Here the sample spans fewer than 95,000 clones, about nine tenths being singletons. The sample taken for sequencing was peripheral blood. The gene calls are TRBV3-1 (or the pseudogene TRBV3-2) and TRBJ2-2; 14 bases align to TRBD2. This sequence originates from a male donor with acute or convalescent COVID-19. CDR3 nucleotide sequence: TGTGCCAGCAGCCTTGGGACTAGCGGGGGAGCCGGGGAGCTGTTTTTT. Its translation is CASSLGTSGGAGELFF.